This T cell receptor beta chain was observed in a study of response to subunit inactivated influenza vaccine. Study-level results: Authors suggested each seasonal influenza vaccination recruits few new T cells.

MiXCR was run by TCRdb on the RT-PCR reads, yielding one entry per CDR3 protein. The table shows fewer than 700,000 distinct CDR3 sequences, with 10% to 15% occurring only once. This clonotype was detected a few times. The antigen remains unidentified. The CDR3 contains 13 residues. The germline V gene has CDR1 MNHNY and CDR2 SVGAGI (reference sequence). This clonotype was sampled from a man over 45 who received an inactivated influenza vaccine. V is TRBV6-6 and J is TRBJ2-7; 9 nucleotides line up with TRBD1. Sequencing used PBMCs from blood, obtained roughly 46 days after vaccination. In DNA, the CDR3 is TGTGTATCGGACAGGGGAGCTGGTTCGGAGCAGTACTTC. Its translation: CVSDRGAGSEQYF.